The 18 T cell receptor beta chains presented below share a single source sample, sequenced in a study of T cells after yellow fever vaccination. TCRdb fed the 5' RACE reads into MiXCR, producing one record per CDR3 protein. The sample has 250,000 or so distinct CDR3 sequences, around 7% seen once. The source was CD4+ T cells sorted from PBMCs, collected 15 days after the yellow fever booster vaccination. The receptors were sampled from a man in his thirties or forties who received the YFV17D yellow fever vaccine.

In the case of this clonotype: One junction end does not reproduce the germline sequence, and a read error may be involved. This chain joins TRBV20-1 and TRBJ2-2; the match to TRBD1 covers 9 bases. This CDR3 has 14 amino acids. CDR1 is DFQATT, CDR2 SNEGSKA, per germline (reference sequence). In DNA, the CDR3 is TGCGGTGCCCGGGGACAGGGTTTAACCGGGGAGCTGTTTTTT. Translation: CGARGQGLTGELFF.

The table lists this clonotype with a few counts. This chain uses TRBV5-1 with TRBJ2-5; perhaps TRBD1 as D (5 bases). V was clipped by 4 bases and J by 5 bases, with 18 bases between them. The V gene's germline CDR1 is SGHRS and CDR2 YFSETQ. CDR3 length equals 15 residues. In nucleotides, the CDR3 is TGCGCCAGCAGCGAAGGACAAGGGGTCGTGGAGACCCAGTACTTC. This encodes CASSEGQGVVETQYF.

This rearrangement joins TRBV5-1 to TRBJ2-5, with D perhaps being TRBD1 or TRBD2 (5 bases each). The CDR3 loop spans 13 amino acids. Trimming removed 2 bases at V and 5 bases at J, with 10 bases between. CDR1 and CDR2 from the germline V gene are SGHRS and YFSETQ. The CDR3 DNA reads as TGCGCCAGCAGCTTTGAGGGGACGGAGACCCAGTACTTC. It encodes CASSFEGTETQYF.

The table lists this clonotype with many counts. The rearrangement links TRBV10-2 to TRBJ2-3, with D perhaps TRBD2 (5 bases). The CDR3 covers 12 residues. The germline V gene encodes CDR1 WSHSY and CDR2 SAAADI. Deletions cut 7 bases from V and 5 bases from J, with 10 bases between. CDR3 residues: CASKDGVDTQYF. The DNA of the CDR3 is TGCGCCAGCAAAGACGGGGTAGATACGCAGTATTTT.

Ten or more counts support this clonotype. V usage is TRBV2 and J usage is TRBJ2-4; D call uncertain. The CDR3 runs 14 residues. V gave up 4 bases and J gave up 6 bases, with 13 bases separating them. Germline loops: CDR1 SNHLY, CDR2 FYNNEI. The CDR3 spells CASSVSEVRNIQYF. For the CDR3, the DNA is TGTGCCAGCAGTGTGAGCGAGGTTCGAAACATTCAGTACTTC.

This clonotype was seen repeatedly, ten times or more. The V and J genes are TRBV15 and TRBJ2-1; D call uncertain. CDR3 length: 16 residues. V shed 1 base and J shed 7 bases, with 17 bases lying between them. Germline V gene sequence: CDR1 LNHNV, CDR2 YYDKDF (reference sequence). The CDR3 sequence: CATSRGGSSPGNEQFF. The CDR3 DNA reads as TGTGCCACCAGCAGAGGAGGAAGTAGTCCGGGTAATGAGCAGTTCTTC.

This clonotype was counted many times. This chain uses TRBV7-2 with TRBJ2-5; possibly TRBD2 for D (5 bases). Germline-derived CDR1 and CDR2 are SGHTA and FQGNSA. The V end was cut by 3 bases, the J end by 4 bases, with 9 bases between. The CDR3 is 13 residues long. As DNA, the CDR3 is TGTGCCAGCAGCTTGAGGGTAGGAGAGACCCAGTACTTC. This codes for CASSLRVGETQYF.

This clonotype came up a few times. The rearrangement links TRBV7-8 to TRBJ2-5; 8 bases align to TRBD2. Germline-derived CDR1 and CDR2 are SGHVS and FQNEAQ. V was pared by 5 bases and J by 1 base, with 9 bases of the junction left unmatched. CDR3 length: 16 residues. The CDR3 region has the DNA TGTGCCAGCAGCCCTTTAGCGGGATGGGGCCAAGAGACCCAGTACTTC. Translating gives CASSPLAGWGQETQYF.

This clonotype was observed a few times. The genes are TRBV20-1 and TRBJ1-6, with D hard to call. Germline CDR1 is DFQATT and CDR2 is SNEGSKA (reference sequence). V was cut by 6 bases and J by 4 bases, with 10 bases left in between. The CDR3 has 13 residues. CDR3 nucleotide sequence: TGCAGTGCCCTCCGGGGATATAATTCACCCCTCCACTTT. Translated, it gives CSALRGYNSPLHF.

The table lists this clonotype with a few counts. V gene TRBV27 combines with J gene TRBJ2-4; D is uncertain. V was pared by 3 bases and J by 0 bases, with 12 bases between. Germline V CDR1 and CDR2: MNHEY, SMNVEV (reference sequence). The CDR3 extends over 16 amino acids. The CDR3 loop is CASSFGLNLAKNIQYF. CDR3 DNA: TGTGCCAGCAGTTTCGGGCTCAACTTAGCCAAAAACATTCAGTACTTC.

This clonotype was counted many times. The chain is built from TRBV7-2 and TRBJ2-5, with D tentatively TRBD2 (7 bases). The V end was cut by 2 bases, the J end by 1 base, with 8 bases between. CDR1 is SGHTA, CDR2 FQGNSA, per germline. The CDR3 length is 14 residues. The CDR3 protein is CASSLRGAQETQYF. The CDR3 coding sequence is TGTGCCAGCAGCTTACGGGGGGCCCAAGAGACCCAGTACTTC.

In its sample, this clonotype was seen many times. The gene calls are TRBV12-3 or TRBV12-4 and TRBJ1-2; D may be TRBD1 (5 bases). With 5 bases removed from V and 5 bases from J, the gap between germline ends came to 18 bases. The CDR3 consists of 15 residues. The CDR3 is CASSQRGSNIYGYTF. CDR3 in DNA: TGTGCCAGCAGTCAAAGGGGCAGCAACATATATGGCTACACCTTC.

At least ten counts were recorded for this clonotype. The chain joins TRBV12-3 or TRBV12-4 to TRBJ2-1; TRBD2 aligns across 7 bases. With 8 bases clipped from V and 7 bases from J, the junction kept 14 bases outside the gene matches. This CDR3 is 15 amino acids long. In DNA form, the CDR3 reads TGTGCCAGCGGGAGTAGCGGGCTCGGGGTAAATGAGCAGTTCTTC. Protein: CASGSSGLGVNEQFF.

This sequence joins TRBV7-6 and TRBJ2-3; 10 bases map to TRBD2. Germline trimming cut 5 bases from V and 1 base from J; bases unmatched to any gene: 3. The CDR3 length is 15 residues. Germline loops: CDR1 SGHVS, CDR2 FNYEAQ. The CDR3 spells CASSTGTSGTDTQYF. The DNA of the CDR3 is TGTGCCAGCAGCACCGGGACTAGCGGCACAGATACGCAGTATTTT.

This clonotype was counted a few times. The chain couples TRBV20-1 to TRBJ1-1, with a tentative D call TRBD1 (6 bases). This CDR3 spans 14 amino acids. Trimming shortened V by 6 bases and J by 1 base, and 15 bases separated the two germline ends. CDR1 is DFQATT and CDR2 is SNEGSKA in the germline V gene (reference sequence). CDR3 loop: CSARKGGKNTEAFF. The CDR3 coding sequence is TGCAGTGCCCGAAAGGGGGGAAAGAACACTGAAGCTTTCTTT.

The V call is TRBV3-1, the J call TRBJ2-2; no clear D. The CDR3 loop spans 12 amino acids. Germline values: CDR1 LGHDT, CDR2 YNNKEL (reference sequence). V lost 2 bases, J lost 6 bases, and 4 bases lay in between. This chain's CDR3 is CASSQFPGELFF. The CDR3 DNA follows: TGTGCCAGCAGCCAATTTCCCGGGGAGCTGTTTTTT.

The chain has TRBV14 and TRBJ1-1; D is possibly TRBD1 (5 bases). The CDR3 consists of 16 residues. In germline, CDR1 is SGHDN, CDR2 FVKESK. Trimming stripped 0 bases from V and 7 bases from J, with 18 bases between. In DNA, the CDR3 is TGTGCCAGCAGCCAAGATCGATTGTGGGGGATTGATGAAGCTTTCTTT. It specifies CASSQDRLWGIDEAFF.

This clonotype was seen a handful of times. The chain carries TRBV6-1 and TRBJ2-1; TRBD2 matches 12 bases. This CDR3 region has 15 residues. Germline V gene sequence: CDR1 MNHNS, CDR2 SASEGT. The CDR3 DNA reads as TGTGTCCCCGAACCGGGACTAGCGGGCCTCAATGAGCAGTTCTTC. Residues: CVPEPGLAGLNEQFF.